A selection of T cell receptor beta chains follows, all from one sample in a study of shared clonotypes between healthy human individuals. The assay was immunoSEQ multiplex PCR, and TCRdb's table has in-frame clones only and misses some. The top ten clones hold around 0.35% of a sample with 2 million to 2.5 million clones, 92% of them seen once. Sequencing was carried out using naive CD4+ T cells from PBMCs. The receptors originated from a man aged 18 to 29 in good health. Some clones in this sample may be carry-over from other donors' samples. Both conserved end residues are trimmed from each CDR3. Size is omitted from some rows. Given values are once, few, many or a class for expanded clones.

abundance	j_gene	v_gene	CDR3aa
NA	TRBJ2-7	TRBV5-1	ASQEREVGEQY
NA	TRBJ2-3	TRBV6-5	AAKPGGLGTDTQY
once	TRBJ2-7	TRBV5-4	ASSQSGGPYEQY
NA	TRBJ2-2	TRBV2	ASSEQGGSFGELF
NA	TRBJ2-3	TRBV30	AWSVGPDTQY
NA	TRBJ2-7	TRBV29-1	SAEAGVRHEQY
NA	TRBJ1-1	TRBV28	ASSLRHTEAF
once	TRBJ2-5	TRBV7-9	ASSWDFSLSGRAGETQY
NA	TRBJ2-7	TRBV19	ASSRTHRDKTYEQY
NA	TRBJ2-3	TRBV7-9	ASGTSTDTQY
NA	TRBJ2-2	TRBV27	ASSLAGGYTGELF
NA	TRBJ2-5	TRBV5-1	ASSPRAGGGETQY
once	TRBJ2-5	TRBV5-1	ASSPLSDGETQY
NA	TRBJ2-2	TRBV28	ASIEGHNTGELF
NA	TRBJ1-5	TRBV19	ASSTRFRGQRVDQPQH
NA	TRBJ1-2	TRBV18	ASSPSREGYGYT
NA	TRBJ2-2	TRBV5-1	ASSLEAQGTGELF
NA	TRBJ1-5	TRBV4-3	ASSQNVAGPFDQPQH
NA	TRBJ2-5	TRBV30	AWSRGRVETQY
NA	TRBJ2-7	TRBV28	ASTTGPSSYEQY
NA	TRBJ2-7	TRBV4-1	ASSQDLPPMSYEQY